One sample yielded the 30 T cell receptor beta chains listed below, sequenced in a study of vaccination and CD4 T cells after COVID-19. Antigens of these TCRs are unknown. Cultured CD4+ T-cell DNA underwent Oncomine TCR Beta short-read sequencing. TCRdb analysed the PCR reads with MiXCR anew, one entry per CDR3 protein. The sample consists of about 15,000 distinct CDR3 sequences, about 83% of them appearing once. Specified treatment: roughly 11-day PBMC culture with coronavirus spike peptide pools or control peptides (ViraFEST assay). The starting material was CD4+ T cells from blood, cultured in vitro, obtained after SARS-CoV-2 vaccination. These receptors were taken from a human donor who received a COVID-19 vaccine.

The chain's CDR3 is CASSESGDNYGYTF. The CDR3 DNA reads TGTGCCAGCAGTGAATCGGGAGATAACTATGGCTACACCTTC. This sequence joins TRBV25-1 and TRBJ1-2; no firm D call. The germline CDR1 and CDR2 sequences are MGHDK and SYGVNS. Trimming removed 1 base from V and 1 base from J, with 7 bases in between. The CDR3 is 14 residues long.

The rearrangement uses TRBV27 and TRBJ2-3, with D perhaps TRBD1 (6 bases). CDR3 length equals 14 residues. V was pared by 3 bases and J by 6 bases, with 13 bases between. Germline CDR1 and CDR2: MNHEY and SMNVEV (reference sequence). CDR3 loop: CASSFNYRADTQYF. DNA of the CDR3: TGTGCCAGCAGTTTCAACTACAGGGCTGATACGCAGTATTTT.

The V and J genes are TRBV12-3 or TRBV12-4 and TRBJ1-2; 9 nucleotides agree with TRBD1. V lost 2 bases to trimming and J lost 5 bases; unmatched junction nucleotides: 6. This CDR3 spans 15 amino acids. This CDR3 is CASSLSHRGLYGYTF. CDR3 nucleotides: TGTGCCAGCAGTTTATCCCACAGGGGGCTTTATGGCTACACCTTC.

The genes are TRBV7-9 and TRBJ1-2; D gene ambiguous. The CDR3 spans 13 residues. The germline V gene has CDR1 SEHNR and CDR2 FQNEAQ (reference sequence). V lost 5 bases, J lost 3 bases, and 10 bases lay in between. The CDR3 DNA is TGTGCCAGCAGCCTCCGGACGGACTATGGCTACACCTTC. It yields the protein CASSLRTDYGYTF.

This clonotype has a handful of counts. This chain joins TRBV2 and TRBJ1-5; no clear D. Trimming left V 4 bases short and J 3 bases short, with 7 bases between. Germline CDR1 SNHLY, CDR2 FYNNEI. The CDR3 runs to 13 residues. The CDR3: CASSGGSNQPQHF. CDR3 coding DNA: TGTGCCAGCAGTGGGGGTTCCAATCAGCCCCAGCATTTT.

V and J are TRBV19 and TRBJ1-3, with D maybe TRBD1 (6 bases). Trimming left V 7 bases short and J 0 bases short, with 10 bases between. CDR1 is LNHDA and CDR2 is SQIVND in the germline V gene (reference sequence). The CDR3 length is 14 residues. DNA for the CDR3: TGTGCCAGTACCCAGACAGGCTCTGGAAACACCATATATTTT. It codes for CASTQTGSGNTIYF.

The rearrangement links TRBV7-4 to TRBJ2-7; 7 bases are shared with TRBD2. This CDR3 has 15 residues. The germline V gene has CDR1 SGHVT and CDR2 SQSDAQ. V dropped 5 bases and J dropped 4; count of bases not matched to a gene: 11. The CDR3 is CASSGRAGGGYEQYF. The DNA of the CDR3 is TGTGCCAGCAGCGGACGGGCTGGCGGGGGTTACGAGCAGTACTTC.

V gene TRBV6-4 combines with J gene TRBJ2-7; 7 bases map to TRBD1. The V gene end was trimmed by 3 bases and the J gene end by 6 bases; junction bases not matched to a gene: 8. The CDR3 loop spans 14 amino acids. Germline V gene lookup returns CDR1 MRHNA and CDR2 SNTAGT. The CDR3 here is CASSDRQGPPEQYF. The CDR3 DNA sequence: TGTGCCAGCAGTGATAGACAGGGTCCCCCCGAGCAGTACTTC.

The CDR3 nucleotides are TGTGCCATCAGTGTCAACAGGGACTATGGCTACACCTTC. Residues: CAISVNRDYGYTF. V and J are TRBV10-3 and TRBJ1-2, with D maybe TRBD1 (6 bases). Per germline, CDR1 ENHRY and CDR2 SYGVKD. This CDR3 spans 13 amino acids. The V and J ends lost 4 bases and 3 bases respectively, with 9 bases between them.

V usage is TRBV2 and J usage is TRBJ2-5; the match to TRBD2 covers 8 bases. From germline, CDR1 is SNHLY and CDR2 FYNNEI. This CDR3 region has 14 residues. J lost 5 bases, V lost 3 bases, and 5 bases had no gene match. The DNA for the CDR3 is TGTGCCAGCAGTGATCAGCGGGGGCCGGAGACCCAGTACTTC. Translated, it gives CASSDQRGPETQYF.

In this sample, this clonotype turned up a few times. The rearrangement joins TRBV6-1 to TRBJ2-3; 7 bases fit TRBD1. V lost 6 bases to trimming and J lost 0 bases; unmatched junction nucleotides: 6. This CDR3 has 15 residues. The germline gives CDR1 MNHNS, CDR2 SASEGT. CDR3 sequence reads: CASSPQGISTDTQYF. CDR3 sequence (DNA): TGTGCCAGCAGCCCACAGGGGATTAGCACAGATACGCAGTATTTT.

In its sample, this clonotype is hyperexpanded. The genes are TRBV20-1 and TRBJ1-5, with 8 bases identical to TRBD1. CDR1 and CDR2 from the germline V gene are DFQATT and SNEGSKA (reference sequence). The CDR3 spans 16 residues. Trimming removed 4 bases from V and 2 bases from J; junction bases left unmatched: 10. The DNA of the CDR3 is TGCAGTGCTAAAAACATCGACAGGGGTGGCAATCAGCCCCAGCATTTT. As protein: CSAKNIDRGGNQPQHF.

This chain's CDR3 is CASSSRGTLQETQYF. The CDR3 nucleotides are TGTGCCAGCAGCTCCAGGGGGACCTTGCAAGAGACCCAGTACTTC. The J gene is TRBJ2-5, the V gene TRBV5-4, with 7 bases identical to TRBD1. V was clipped by 3 bases and J by 2 bases; unmatched bases: 7. The CDR3 is 15 amino acids. The germline V gene has CDR1 SGHNT and CDR2 YYREEE (reference sequence).

V and J are TRBV2 and TRBJ1-5; tentatively, D is TRBD1 (6 bases). V was pared by 6 bases and J by 0 bases, with 9 bases between. Germline-derived CDR1 and CDR2 are SNHLY and FYNNEI. The CDR3 extends over 14 amino acids. The CDR3 region is CASREQGSNQPQHF. In DNA, the CDR3 is TGTGCCAGCAGAGAACAGGGTAGCAATCAGCCCCAGCATTTT. Variable domain in full (rest from reference TRBV2 and TRBJ1-5): EPEVTQTPSHQVTQMGQEVILRCVPISNHLYFYWYRQILGQKVEFLVSFYNNEISEKSEIFDDQFSVERPDGSNFTLKIRSTKLEDSAMYFCASREQGSNQPQHFGDGTRLSIL.

The gene calls are TRBV25-1 and TRBJ1-1; D is unresolved. Trimming left V 6 bases short and J 1 base short, with 12 bases between. The CDR3 consists of 14 residues. CDR1 and CDR2 from the germline V gene are MGHDK and SYGVNS. CDR3 in DNA: TGTGCCAGCAGAAGGAGTCCTCCGAACACTGAAGCTTTCTTT. This translates into CASRRSPPNTEAFF.

This sequence joins TRBV6-1 and TRBJ1-5; 7 nucleotides match TRBD1. The CDR3 length is 16 residues. CDR1 is MNHNS and CDR2 is SASEGT in the germline V gene. The trim removed 4 bases at V and 2 bases at J, leaving 8 bases unmatched. Here the CDR3 reads CASSAGTANGNQPQHF. In DNA form, the CDR3 reads TGTGCCAGCAGTGCTGGGACAGCGAACGGCAATCAGCCCCAGCATTTT.

Notes on this clonotype: Germline and junction disagree at one end, which may indicate a read error. V usage is TRBV7-3 and J usage is TRBJ2-3; 7 bases fit TRBD1. CDR3 length: 13 amino acids. CDR1 is SGHTA, CDR2 FQGTGA, per germline. The CDR3 sequence: CASSLQGRDTQYF. DNA for the CDR3: TGTGCTAGCAGCTTACAGGGGCGGGATACGCAGTATTTT.

This clonotype has a single count. The V gene is TRBV12-3 or TRBV12-4, the J gene TRBJ1-1; D perhaps matches TRBD1 (5 bases). V was shortened by 6 bases and J by 4 bases, with 18 bases between the two germline ends. The CDR3 contains 15 residues. CDR3 sequence reads: CASSPSVGGGTEAFF. The CDR3 nucleotides read TGTGCCAGCAGCCCCTCGGTCGGGGGGGGCACTGAAGCTTTCTTT.

The chain has TRBV6-4 and TRBJ2-5; 11 bases align to TRBD1. V lost 2 bases, J lost 7 bases, and 3 bases stayed unmatched. Germline V gene lookup returns CDR1 MRHNA and CDR2 SNTAGT. The CDR3 spans 14 residues. CDR3 nucleotide sequence: TGTGCCAGCAGTGACGGGACAGGGGGGGGGACCCAGTACTTC. Protein sequence: CASSDGTGGGTQYF.

In its sample, this clonotype was seen a few times. This chain joins TRBV12-3 or TRBV12-4 and TRBJ2-5; D is unclear. Trimming cost V 6 bases and J 3 bases, with 11 bases left between them. The CDR3 runs to 13 residues. DNA for the CDR3: TGTGCCAGCAGCCGTGGATACAAAGAGACCCAGTACTTC. Translating gives CASSRGYKETQYF.

The chain joins TRBV4-1 to TRBJ1-5, with a tentative D call TRBD1 (5 bases). From germline, CDR1 is MGHRA and CDR2 YSYEKL. Trimming left V 1 base short and J 4 bases short, with 17 bases between. The CDR3 contains 17 residues. The CDR3 nucleotides read TGCGCCAGCAGCCAAGTAGGTCGGGAGCAGGGAAATCAGCCCCAGCATTTT. Its protein is CASSQVGREQGNQPQHF.

This clonotype was seen a handful of times. V is TRBV19 and J is TRBJ1-5; TRBD1 matches 7 bases. This CDR3 spans 15 amino acids. Germline trimming cut 3 bases from V and 4 bases from J; bases unmatched to any gene: 6. Germline V gene lookup returns CDR1 LNHDA and CDR2 SQIVND (reference sequence). The CDR3 region is CASSMEGTENQPQHF. In nucleotides, the CDR3 is TGTGCCAGTAGTATGGAAGGGACAGAAAATCAGCCCCAGCATTTT.

The rearrangement links TRBV20-1 to TRBJ1-2; 7 bases fit TRBD1. V shed 3 bases, J shed 1 base, and the junction held 8 bases outside the gene matches. Germline assignment: CDR1 DFQATT and CDR2 SNEGSKA (reference sequence). This CDR3 spans 15 amino acids. As DNA, the CDR3 is TGCAGTGCTAGGGGGGGACAGCAATATAACTATGGCTACACCTTC. It specifies CSARGGQQYNYGYTF.

The chain uses TRBV2 and TRBJ1-5; D is undetermined. V was trimmed by 3 bases and J by 3 bases, leaving 3 bases between them. The CDR3 is 12 residues long. The germline gives CDR1 SNHLY, CDR2 FYNNEI. The CDR3 is CASSDPNQPQHF. The CDR3 DNA reads as TGTGCCAGCAGTGACCCCAATCAGCCCCAGCATTTT.

This clonotype occurred a few times. The rearrangement joins TRBV6-2 or TRBV6-3 to TRBJ1-2, with D possibly matching TRBD1 (6 bases). The V gene's germline CDR1 is MNHEY and CDR2 SVGEGT. The CDR3 runs to 14 residues. Trimming shortened V by 7 bases and J by 0 bases, and 12 bases separated the two germline ends. CDR3 coding DNA: TGTGCCAGCAACTCTAACAGGGCTAACTATGGCTACACCTTC. It is translated as CASNSNRANYGYTF.

V usage is TRBV10-3 and J usage is TRBJ2-6, with D hard to call. The CDR3 length is 15 residues. The germline V gene encodes CDR1 ENHRY and CDR2 SYGVKD. Trimming took 6 bases from V and 0 from J, leaving 9 bases between them. The CDR3 DNA is TGTGCCATCAGGGCACAGACCTCTGGGGCCAACGTCCTGACTTTC. Translated: CAIRAQTSGANVLTF.

The CDR3 bases are TGTGCCAGCAGCTTAAGGGGAGAGCAGTACTTC. Protein product: CASSLRGEQYF. V and J are TRBV7-9 and TRBJ2-7, with TRBD1 as a possible D gene (5 bases). Germline CDR1 is SEHNR and CDR2 is FQNEAQ (reference sequence). This CDR3 contains 11 residues. V was clipped by 2 bases and J by 7 bases, with 6 bases between them. The full variable domain, in which reference TRBV7-9 and TRBJ2-7 provide the parts outside the CDR3, is DTGVSQNPRHKITKRGQNVTFRCDPISEHNRLYWYRQTLGQGPEFLTYFQNEAQLEKSRLLSDRFSAERPKGSFSTLEIQRTEQGDSAMYLCASSLRGEQYFGPGTRLTVT.

The CDR3: CSASSSRGGQPQHF. In nucleotides, the CDR3 is TGCAGTGCTAGCTCTTCGAGGGGGGGCCAGCCCCAGCATTTT. This rearrangement joins TRBV20-1 to TRBJ1-5; tentatively, D is TRBD1 (6 bases). CDR1 and CDR2 from the germline V gene are DFQATT and SNEGSKA (reference sequence). The CDR3 runs 14 residues. V lost 3 bases, J lost 7 bases, and 16 bases lay in between.

The chain is built from TRBV6-1 and TRBJ1-1, with D possibly matching TRBD1 (5 bases). The V end was cut by 3 bases, the J end by 2 bases, with 13 bases between. In germline, CDR1 is MNHNS, CDR2 SASEGT. The CDR3 sequence is 15 residues long. The CDR3 coding sequence is TGTGCCAGCAGTGATCCCGGGACCGCAAACACTGAAGCTTTCTTT. This translates into CASSDPGTANTEAFF.

This chain connects TRBV6-1 to TRBJ1-1; 9 bases line up with TRBD1. V lost 8 bases to trimming and J lost 1 base; unmatched junction nucleotides: 5. The length of the CDR3 is 14 residues. Per the germline V gene, CDR1 is MNHNS and CDR2 is SASEGT. The DNA of the CDR3 is TGTGCCAGCTATGGACAGGGGACGAACACTGAAGCTTTCTTT. This codes for CASYGQGTNTEAFF.